Reported below is one TCR beta chain. The antigen remains unidentified. This sample stems from a study of cytomegalovirus exposure and HLA in healthy donors. Study-wide findings and caveats: Listed as cytomegalovirus-associated were 150 to 200 TCR beta chains. Cytomegalovirus status was reportedly diagnosed by the classifier with high specificity and sensitivity.

TCRdb's copy holds only in-frame clones and misses some; the assay was immunoSEQ multiplex PCR. The data show around 60,000 clones, 90% to 96% seen once. The approximately 120-subject validation cohort, separate from the roughly 700-subject first cohort, included the donors. The sequence was obtained from a woman aged 18-29 years in good health and CMV-seronegative. Sequenced material: PBMCs.

The CDR3 is CASSLSRGSGTDTQYF. CDR3 nucleotides: TGTGCCAGCAGTTTATCTCGGGGGTCTGGCACAGATACGCAGTATTTT. This chain connects TRBV27 to TRBJ2-3, with D possibly TRBD2 on 6 matching bases. CDR3 size: 16 residues. The V end was cut by 0 bases, the J end by 1 base, with 11 bases between. From germline, CDR1 is MNHEY and CDR2 SMNVEV (reference sequence).